Listed here are 29 T cell receptor beta chains from one sample, sequenced in a study of blood T cell repertoires in COVID-19. The data were produced by immunoSEQ multiplex PCR, yet TCRdb's version contains in-frame clones alone and is incomplete. The sample lists 490,000 or so clones; around 85% were seen once. Input material: PBMCs or T cells enriched from blood (not recorded which). These receptor sequences come from a woman aged 60-75 years who had recovered from COVID-19.

The V gene is TRBV30, the J gene TRBJ1-5, with TRBD1 as a possible D gene (6 bases). CDR1 GTSNPN and CDR2 SVGIG come from the germline V gene (reference sequence). The CDR3 is 13 residues long. Trimming removed 2 bases at V and 6 bases at J, with 11 bases between. CDR3 DNA: TGTGCCTGGAGTAGTACAGGGCGTCAGCCCCAGCATTTT. The encoded protein is CAWSSTGRQPQHF.

This chain connects TRBV12-5 to TRBJ1-6, with D unresolved. Germline assignment: CDR1 LGHNT and CDR2 FRNRAP. The CDR3 is 15 amino acids. Trimming removed 0 bases at V and 5 bases at J, with 8 bases between. CDR3 sequence reads: CASGLVPPDNSPLHF. DNA of the CDR3: TGTGCTAGTGGTTTGGTACCCCCAGATAATTCACCCCTCCACTTT.

The rearrangement uses TRBV20-1 and TRBJ1-2; possibly TRBD1 for D (5 bases). Between the trimmed V and J ends, which lost 5 bases and 7 bases, there was a span of 11 bases. Germline V gene sequence: CDR1 DFQATT, CDR2 SNEGSKA (reference sequence). There are 11 residues in the CDR3. The CDR3 region has the DNA TGCAGTGCTGACAGTTCTCCTGGCTACACCTTC. Translation gives CSADSSPGYTF.

V is TRBV7-6 and J is TRBJ2-2, with 8 bases identical to TRBD1. V lost 2 bases, J lost 5 bases, and 7 bases stayed unmatched. Germline values: CDR1 SGHVS, CDR2 FNYEAQ. The CDR3 is 16 residues long. The CDR3 DNA is TGTGCCAGCAGCTTACGTTGGCAGGGGGCAACCGGGGAGCTGTTTTTT. Translating gives CASSLRWQGATGELFF.

J is TRBJ2-1 and V is TRBV7-9, with 9 bases identical to TRBD1. Germline V gene lookup returns CDR1 SEHNR and CDR2 FQNEAQ (reference sequence). This CDR3 contains 17 residues. V shed 6 bases, J shed 4 bases, and the junction held 13 bases outside the gene matches. In DNA form, the CDR3 reads TGTGCCAGCAGATTACGCGTCACAGGGGGCCTTTACAATGAGCAGTTCTTC. Its protein product is CASRLRVTGGLYNEQFF. The full variable domain, with the rest looked up from reference TRBV7-9 and TRBJ2-1, is DTGVSQNPRHKITKRGQNVTFRCDPISEHNRLYWYRQTLGQGPEFLTYFQNEAQLEKSRLLSDRFSAERPKGSFSTLEIQRTEQGDSAMYLCASRLRVTGGLYNEQFFGPGTRLTVL.

The V gene is TRBV5-4, the J gene TRBJ2-2; TRBD2 matches 7 bases. With V trimmed by 4 bases and J by 4 bases, 16 bases remained unmatched. Germline lookup yields CDR1 SGHNT and CDR2 YYREEE (reference sequence). The CDR3 is 18 amino acids. The CDR3 sequence is CASSPWARAGEPTGELFF. CDR3 sequence (DNA): TGTGCCAGCAGCCCATGGGCTAGGGCGGGGGAACCCACCGGGGAGCTGTTTTTT.

This clone was observed once. This chain connects TRBV6-5 to TRBJ2-5; 11 bases agree with TRBD2. This CDR3 has 15 amino acids. Germline V gives CDR1 MNHEY, CDR2 SVGAGI. V shed 6 bases, J shed 0 bases, and the junction held 3 bases outside the gene matches. CDR3: CASRGTSGYQETQYF. The CDR3 nucleotides read TGTGCCAGCAGGGGGACTAGCGGCTACCAAGAGACCCAGTACTTC.

The chain uses TRBV25-1 and TRBJ2-2; D ambiguous. Trimming removed 3 bases from V and 7 bases from J, with 9 bases in between. Germline V gene sequence: CDR1 MGHDK, CDR2 SYGVNS. The CDR3 spans 13 residues. The CDR3 DNA is TGTGCCAGCAGTGATCCCAGGATCGGGGAGCTGTTTTTT. Amino acids: CASSDPRIGELFF.

The chain uses TRBV19 and TRBJ1-3, with D possibly matching TRBD1 (5 bases). Germline V lookup: CDR1 LNHDA, CDR2 SQIVND (reference sequence). The V gene lost 7 bases and the J gene lost 6 bases, with 19 bases spanning the gap. CDR3 size: 15 residues. CDR3 bases: TGTGCCAGTACCCCGGACCCATCTGGGGCAAACACCATATATTTT. Its translation: CASTPDPSGANTIYF.

The J gene is TRBJ2-6, the V gene TRBV2; D gene uncertain. The germline V gene has CDR1 SNHLY and CDR2 FYNNEI. With 7 bases removed from V and 0 bases from J, the gap between germline ends came to 4 bases. The CDR3 totals 13 residues. CDR3 residues: CASILSGANVLTF. CDR3 bases: TGTGCCAGCATTCTCTCTGGGGCCAACGTCCTGACTTTC.

CDR3 sequence: CASSLSLTDTQYF. CDR3 DNA sequence: TGTGCCAGCAGCTTGAGCCTCACAGATACGCAGTATTTT. This chain uses TRBV5-4 with TRBJ2-3; D uncertain. Germline V gene data show CDR1 as SGHNT and CDR2 as YYREEE (reference sequence). The CDR3 consists of 13 residues. Trimming stripped 1 base from V and 2 bases from J, with 5 bases between.

V and J are TRBV5-6 and TRBJ1-4; D uncertain. From germline, CDR1 is SGHDT and CDR2 YYEEEE. Trimming took off 0 bases at V and 10 bases at J, with 10 bases between the two ends. This CDR3 comprises 13 residues. The CDR3 coding sequence is TGTGCCAGCAGCTTGGGACTTGGCGGAAAACTGTTTTTT. Translating it yields CASSLGLGGKLFF.

The V call is TRBV2, the J call TRBJ1-4; D is uncertain. Trimming removed 2 bases from V and 7 bases from J, with 14 bases in between. CDR1 and CDR2 (germline): SNHLY, FYNNEI. This CDR3 contains 15 residues. Here the CDR3 reads CASSEITGKGEKLFF. The CDR3 bases are TGTGCCAGCAGTGAAATTACGGGGAAAGGTGAAAAACTGTTTTTT.

The rearrangement links TRBV10-3 to TRBJ2-3, with 11 nucleotides matching TRBD2. The germline V gene has CDR1 ENHRY and CDR2 SYGVKD. This CDR3 has 14 amino acids. V shed 5 bases, J shed 5 bases, and the junction held 3 bases outside the gene matches. CDR3 DNA sequence: TGTGCCATCAGTCCTAGCGGGGGGCAAGATACGCAGTATTTT. Its translation is CAISPSGGQDTQYF.

This sequence joins TRBV6-2 or TRBV6-3 and TRBJ2-1; 8 bases align to TRBD2. The CDR3 consists of 20 residues. In germline, CDR1 is MNHEY, CDR2 SVGEGT. After removal of 5 bases from V and 0 bases from J, the junction contained 18 bases not matched to a gene. The CDR3 loop reads CASSNGTRNFITSSYNEQFF. The CDR3 region has the DNA TGTGCCAGCAGTAACGGGACTAGAAATTTCATCACGAGCTCCTACAATGAGCAGTTCTTC.

The chain links TRBV5-1 to TRBJ1-1, with 7 bases identical to TRBD1. This CDR3 has 14 residues. Trimming cost V 5 bases and J 1 base; bases outside gene matches: 5. CDR1 is SGHRS, CDR2 YFSETQ, per germline. CDR3 in DNA: TGCGCCAGCAGGATAAGACAGGGGAACACTGAAGCTTTCTTT. It is translated as CASRIRQGNTEAFF.

The chain uses TRBV2 and TRBJ1-3, with TRBD1 as a possible D gene (5 bases). From germline, CDR1 is SNHLY and CDR2 FYNNEI. V shed 6 bases and J shed 4 bases, with 16 bases lying between them. This CDR3 comprises 15 residues. CDR3 bases: TGTGCCAGCAGCTCGCGGGGGTTCAGCGGAAACACCATATATTTT. It specifies CASSSRGFSGNTIYF.

This clone has a single count. This chain uses TRBV7-2 with TRBJ2-5; TRBD2 matches 9 bases. Looked up from germline, CDR1 is SGHTA and CDR2 is FQGNSA. V was pared by 7 bases and J by 5 bases, with 17 bases of the junction left unmatched. The CDR3 spans 17 residues. The CDR3 protein is CASIKRMGGGALETQYF. Here the CDR3 DNA reads TGTGCCAGCATCAAGCGAATGGGCGGGGGGGCCCTCGAGACCCAGTACTTC.

The chain recombines TRBV19 with TRBJ1-5, with D possibly being TRBD1 (6 bases). The V end lost 7 bases, the J end lost 1 base, and 17 bases lay between the germline ends. In germline, CDR1 is LNHDA, CDR2 SQIVND (reference sequence). CDR3 size: 16 residues. In nucleotides, the CDR3 is TGTGCCAGTAAAACTCTCGCAGGGGTGAGCAATCAGCCCCAGCATTTT. Protein sequence: CASKTLAGVSNQPQHF. Based on the CDR3 plus reference TRBV19 and TRBJ1-5, the full variable domain is DGGITQSPKYLFRKEGQNVTLSCEQNLNHDAMYWYRQDPGQGLRLIYYSQIVNDFQKGDIAEGYSVSREKKESFPLTVTSAQKNPTAFYLCASKTLAGVSNQPQHFGDGTRLSIL.

The rearrangement links TRBV4-2 to TRBJ1-3; unclear D gene. The CDR3 has 15 amino acids. Germline lookup yields CDR1 LGHNA and CDR2 YNFKEQ. The germline V and J ends were trimmed by 0 bases and 4 bases, with 10 bases remaining between them. Written as DNA, the CDR3 is TGTGCCAGCAGCCAAGAGTCCGGGTACGGAAACACCATATATTTT. As protein: CASSQESGYGNTIYF.

This clone was observed once. V is TRBV19 and J is TRBJ1-1; D gene ambiguous. Trimming removed 3 bases from V and 1 base from J, with 15 bases in between. Germline V lookup: CDR1 LNHDA, CDR2 SQIVND (reference sequence). The CDR3 extends over 16 amino acids. CDR3 in DNA: TGTGCCAGTAGTATCCCCGCGGGGAGAGGGAACACTGAAGCTTTCTTT. Protein sequence: CASSIPAGRGNTEAFF.

The chain joins TRBV6-5 to TRBJ1-5; 8 nucleotides align to TRBD1. The CDR3 sequence is 14 residues long. Germline CDR1 is MNHEY and CDR2 is SVGAGI. The V gene end was trimmed by 6 bases and the J gene end by 3 bases; junction bases not matched to a gene: 4. CDR3 in DNA: TGTGCCAGCAGGGGGACAGGTAACAATCAGCCCCAGCATTTT. Its protein is CASRGTGNNQPQHF.

This rearrangement joins TRBV5-4 to TRBJ1-4; the D gene is possibly TRBD1 (5 bases). The CDR3 contains 14 residues. Germline V gene data show CDR1 as SGHNT and CDR2 as YYREEE (reference sequence). V dropped 1 base and J dropped 6 bases, with 10 bases sitting between them. The CDR3 sequence: CASSLTGRDEKLFF. The CDR3 bases are TGTGCCAGCAGCTTGACGGGCAGGGATGAAAAACTGTTTTTT.

The chain is built from TRBV10-1 and TRBJ1-1; 11 nucleotides line up with TRBD1. The junction had 9 bases not matched to a gene; V was cut back by 6 bases and J by 0 bases. Germline CDR1 reads WNHNN; CDR2 reads SYGVQD (reference sequence). This CDR3 is 17 amino acids long. The CDR3 region has the DNA TGCGCCAGCAGACCCCCGGGACAGGGGGGATTGAACACTGAAGCTTTCTTT. This gives the protein CASRPPGQGGLNTEAFF.

This rearrangement joins TRBV7-2 to TRBJ1-1; the match to TRBD1 covers 7 bases. Germline V gene lookup returns CDR1 SGHTA and CDR2 FQGNSA. J was trimmed by 3 bases and V by 1 base; bases with no gene match: 2. This CDR3 has 14 residues. CDR3 nucleotide sequence: TGTGCCAGCAGCTTAGGACAGGGATACACTGAAGCTTTCTTT. It codes for CASSLGQGYTEAFF.

The chain recombines TRBV6-5 with TRBJ1-4; D possibly corresponds to TRBD1 (5 bases). Germline values: CDR1 MNHEY, CDR2 SVGAGI. The CDR3 runs 14 residues. Trimming cost V 2 bases and J 7 bases, with 11 bases left between them. This CDR3 reads CASSYGGVGEKLFF. CDR3 nucleotide sequence: TGTGCCAGCAGTTACGGAGGGGTTGGTGAAAAACTGTTTTTT.

The chain employs TRBV11-2 and TRBJ2-3; TRBD1 matches 10 bases. Germline assignment: CDR1 SGHAT and CDR2 FQNNGV. V gave up 5 bases and J gave up 4 bases; unmatched junction bases: 9. The CDR3 spans 16 residues. In nucleotides, the CDR3 is TGTGCCAGCAGCGTCTCCGGGACAGGGGCGGCAGATACGCAGTATTTT. Its translation is CASSVSGTGAADTQYF. The whole variable domain, filled in from reference TRBV11-2 and TRBJ2-3, reads EAGVAQSPRYKIIEKRQSVAFWCNPISGHATLYWYQQILGQGPKLLIQFQNNGVVDDSQLPKDRFSAERLKGVDSTLKIQPAKLEDSAVYLCASSVSGTGAADTQYFGPGTRLTVL.

This chain uses TRBV6-5 with TRBJ1-2, with D unresolved. The CDR3 contains 12 residues. Per the germline V gene, CDR1 is MNHEY and CDR2 is SVGAGI. V was shortened by 5 bases and J by 4 bases, with 8 bases between the two germline ends. The CDR3 sequence is CASSQVAYGYTF. Here the CDR3 DNA reads TGTGCCAGCAGTCAGGTTGCCTATGGCTACACCTTC.

J is TRBJ2-7 and V is TRBV6-5, with TRBD2 matching 7 bases. V was pared by 11 bases and J by 0 bases, with 1 base of the junction left unmatched. The CDR3 has 11 residues. CDR1 is MNHEY and CDR2 is SVGAGI in the germline V gene. The CDR3 reads CAGRGSYEQYV. The CDR3 DNA sequence: TGTGCCGGGAGGGGCTCCTACGAGCAGTACGTC.